This TCR beta chain was recovered during a study of identical twins. In the case of this clonotype: What it recognizes is unknown.

TCRdb re-analysed the 5' RACE reads in MiXCR, keeping a single row per CDR3 protein. The sample has more than 1.5 million distinct CDR3 sequences; more than 30% are singletons. Broader study findings: Among out-of-frame alpha sequences shared by twins, low generation probability occurred in excess. It was out-of-frame TCR alpha sharing in monozygotic twins that models underestimated.

The specimen sequenced was cord blood. The TCR comes from a newborn girl in good health.

The DNA of the CDR3 is TGTGCCAGCAGCCCACTGGAGGGTTCAGGCAATCAGCCCCAGCATTTT. Residues: CASSPLEGSGNQPQHF. V gene TRBV2 combines with J gene TRBJ1-5; D gene ambiguous. Germline V gives CDR1 SNHLY, CDR2 FYNNEI. The length of the CDR3 is 16 residues. The ends were cut back, 6 bases at V and 2 bases at J, with 17 bases in the middle.